The T cell receptor (beta chain) described here comes from a study of shared clonotypes between healthy human individuals. Study as a whole: Those who served as donors were a couple of women and three men between the ages of 18 and 49. Notes on the study in general: Memory subsets had estimated richness that was generally smaller than that of naive subsets.

V was clipped by 6 bases and J by 0 bases; unmatched bases: 1. Germline V lookup: CDR1 MDHEN, CDR2 SYDVKM. The CDR3 length is 14 residues. CD8 cells classed as naive were CD45RO-negative and positively selected for CCR7, excluding terminally differentiated effector memory CD45RA+ cells. The study drew its donors from healthy HIV-negative adults without recent acute infections or vaccinations. Comments on this clone: Its antigen remains unidentified. Other DNA sequences in the same sample also yield this CDR3.

The data were produced by immunoSEQ multiplex PCR, yet TCRdb's version contains in-frame clones alone and is incomplete. There are roughly 2,000,000 clones in the sample; approximately 92% occur only once, and approximately 1.7% lies in the top ten. Sequencing input: naive CD8+ T cells from PBMCs. This sequence was found in a man between 18 and 35 years old in good health. Some clones in this sample may be carry-over from other donors' samples. The chain employs TRBV28 and TRBJ2-1, with 8 bases lining up with TRBD2. DNA of the CDR3: TGTGCCAGCAGCAGCGGGAGCTCCTACAATGAGCAGTTCTTC. Protein: CASSSGSSYNEQFF.